This passage covers 29 T cell receptor beta chains from one sample sequenced in a study of OX40 agonist ivuxolimab in advanced cancers. The data were produced by immunoSEQ multiplex PCR, yet TCRdb's version contains in-frame clones alone and is incomplete. The sample has fewer than 55,000 clones; approximately 75% are singletons. Specimen: CD4+ or CD8+ T cells sorted from blood, collected in a trial of the OX40 agonist ivuxolimab. Receptors originate from an adult with an advanced solid tumor such as melanoma, head and neck, liver or kidney cancer.

This chain joins TRBV10-3 and TRBJ1-2; 9 bases match TRBD1. The CDR3 has 13 amino acids. Germline V lookup: CDR1 ENHRY, CDR2 SYGVKD. With 11 bases clipped from V and 7 bases from J, the junction kept 11 bases outside the gene matches. CDR3 loop: CAVRTGESSGYTF. DNA for the CDR3: TGTGCCGTTAGGACAGGGGAATCTAGTGGCTACACCTTC.

The rearrangement joins TRBV10-3 to TRBJ2-7, with 10 bases aligning to TRBD2. The CDR3 loop spans 16 amino acids. The V gene's germline CDR1 is ENHRY and CDR2 SYGVKD. Trimming at V came to 0 bases and at J to 1 base, leaving 3 bases not matched to a gene. CDR3 DNA sequence: TGTGCCATCAGTGAGTCTAGCGGGGGGTTATCCTACGAGCAGTACTTC. Its protein product is CAISESSGGLSYEQYF.

The chain carries TRBV7-9 and TRBJ2-1, with 9 bases identical to TRBD2. J lost 8 bases, V lost 3 bases, and 8 bases had no gene match. This CDR3 has 15 residues. Germline CDR1 reads SEHNR; CDR2 reads FQNEAQ (reference sequence). CDR3 loop: CASSFLAGGPDEQFF. The CDR3 DNA is TGTGCCAGCAGCTTTCTGGCGGGGGGGCCGGATGAGCAGTTCTTC.

This chain joins TRBV5-1 and TRBJ1-6; TRBD1 is a possible D gene (6 bases). Germline CDR1 is SGHRS and CDR2 is YFSETQ. The CDR3 is made up of 14 amino acids. V was pared by 3 bases and J by 7 bases, with 11 bases between. CDR3 residues: CASSSGQINSPLHF. In nucleotides, the CDR3 is TGCGCCAGCAGCTCTGGACAGATAAATTCACCCCTCCACTTT.

This chain uses TRBV15 with TRBJ1-5; D is undetermined. CDR3 length: 15 residues. Per the germline V gene, CDR1 is LNHNV and CDR2 is YYDKDF (reference sequence). V gave up 5 bases and J gave up 0 bases, with 11 bases separating them. CDR3 in amino acids: CATSPGANSNQPQHF. The DNA of the CDR3 is TGTGCCACCAGCCCGGGCGCAAATAGCAATCAGCCCCAGCATTTT.

This chain joins TRBV11-1 and TRBJ2-7, with 10 bases fitting TRBD2. Germline trimming cut 1 base from V and 3 bases from J; bases unmatched to any gene: 3. Germline assignment: CDR1 SGHAT and CDR2 FQDESV (reference sequence). CDR3 length equals 15 residues. CDR3 residues: CASSLGTSGVYEQYF. The CDR3 DNA reads as TGTGCCAGCAGCTTAGGAACTAGCGGGGTCTACGAGCAGTACTTC.

The CDR3 DNA is TGTGCCAGCAGCTTTCCGGGACCAAACAATGAGCAGTTCTTC. Translated, it gives CASSFPGPNNEQFF. V is TRBV7-9 and J is TRBJ2-1; the D call may be TRBD1 or TRBD2 (5 bases each). Deletions cut 3 bases from V and 5 bases from J, with 11 bases between. The CDR3 totals 14 residues. Germline V gene lookup returns CDR1 SEHNR and CDR2 FQNEAQ (reference sequence).

The J gene is TRBJ2-1, the V gene TRBV10-1; 11 positions match TRBD2. There are 15 residues in the CDR3. The V gene's germline CDR1 is WNHNN and CDR2 SYGVQD (reference sequence). After removal of 2 bases from V and 8 bases from J, the junction contained 5 bases not matched to a gene. CDR3 DNA: TGCGCCAGCAGTGAGGCTAGCGGGGGGTCCTATGAGCAGTTCTTC. Protein sequence: CASSEASGGSYEQFF.

CDR3 sequence (DNA): TGTGCCAGCTCGCCGGTGTCTAGCGGATACAATGAGCAGTTCTTC. It encodes CASSPVSSGYNEQFF. V and J are TRBV18 and TRBJ2-1; 7 positions match TRBD2. The V gene end was trimmed by 6 bases and the J gene end by 4 bases; junction bases not matched to a gene: 9. Germline V CDR1 and CDR2: KGHSH, LQKENI. This CDR3 has 15 amino acids.

The chain couples TRBV13 to TRBJ1-2, with 7 bases lining up with TRBD1. This CDR3 has 14 amino acids. Germline V lookup: CDR1 PRHDT, CDR2 FYEKMQ (reference sequence). After removal of 0 bases from V and 4 bases from J, the junction contained 2 bases not matched to a gene. CDR3 residues: CASSLGQGRYGYTF. The CDR3 bases are TGTGCCAGCAGCTTAGGACAGGGGCGCTATGGCTACACCTTC.

The rearrangement uses TRBV7-6 and TRBJ2-3; 9 bases agree with TRBD2. CDR3 length equals 17 residues. With 5 bases clipped from V and 2 bases from J, the junction kept 11 bases outside the gene matches. Looked up from germline, CDR1 is SGHVS and CDR2 is FNYEAQ. DNA for the CDR3: TGTGCCAGCAGCCTAGGGGGTAGCGGGGGACCCACAGATACGCAGTATTTT. It is translated as CASSLGGSGGPTDTQYF.

The V call is TRBV20-1, the J call TRBJ2-1, with D hard to call. The V end was cut by 5 bases, the J end by 7 bases, with 9 bases between. Germline V lookup: CDR1 DFQATT, CDR2 SNEGSKA (reference sequence). This CDR3 comprises 11 residues. The CDR3 reads CSASGKNEQFF. CDR3 nucleotides: TGCAGTGCTTCCGGTAAGAATGAGCAGTTCTTC.

This chain connects TRBV11-3 to TRBJ2-5; D is uncertain. The CDR3 has 13 residues. The V end was cut by 0 bases, the J end by 1 base, with 3 bases between. The germline gives CDR1 SGHNT, CDR2 YENEEA. The CDR3 loop is CASSLESQETQYF. As DNA, the CDR3 is TGTGCCAGCAGCTTAGAATCCCAAGAGACCCAGTACTTC.

The CDR3 loop reads CASSIVSVRGGEQFF. In DNA, the CDR3 is TGTGCCAGTAGTATAGTGAGTGTACGGGGAGGTGAGCAGTTCTTC. The J gene is TRBJ2-1, the V gene TRBV19, with D possibly matching TRBD2 (6 bases). Germline V gene sequence: CDR1 LNHDA, CDR2 SQIVND (reference sequence). Trimming left V 1 base short and J 9 bases short, with 16 bases between. The CDR3 loop spans 15 amino acids.

The chain joins TRBV2 to TRBJ1-2; D remains unclear. Trimming cost V 1 base and J 5 bases, with 8 bases left between them. The length of the CDR3 is 13 residues. Germline CDR1 reads SNHLY; CDR2 reads FYNNEI. As DNA, the CDR3 is TGTGCCAGCAGTGAAGGGACGGATTATGGCTACACCTTC. Amino acid sequence: CASSEGTDYGYTF. The whole variable domain, filled in from reference TRBV2 and TRBJ1-2, reads EPEVTQTPSHQVTQMGQEVILRCVPISNHLYFYWYRQILGQKVEFLVSFYNNEISEKSEIFDDQFSVERPDGSNFTLKIRSTKLEDSAMYFCASSEGTDYGYTFGSGTRLTVV.

The chain links TRBV6-1 to TRBJ2-7, with D uncertain. V gave up 4 bases and J gave up 3 bases, with 28 bases separating them. The CDR3 runs 19 residues. Germline lookup yields CDR1 MNHNS and CDR2 SASEGT. The CDR3 DNA is TGTGCCAGCAGTGTAAGGGTGACCCTAGAGGCTACTCGAGTCTACGAGCAGTACTTC. This translates into CASSVRVTLEATRVYEQYF.

In this sample, this clone turned up a few times. The chain has TRBV29-1 and TRBJ1-1; D may be TRBD1 (5 bases). The CDR3 is 12 residues long. V was trimmed by 3 bases and J by 4 bases, leaving 9 bases between them. Germline loops: CDR1 SQVTM, CDR2 ANQGSEA. The CDR3 here is CSVDMGPTEAFF. The CDR3 nucleotides read TGCAGCGTTGATATGGGGCCCACTGAAGCTTTCTTT.

The chain links TRBV5-1 to TRBJ2-5, with TRBD2 matching 9 bases. Per the germline V gene, CDR1 is SGHRS and CDR2 is YFSETQ. V lost 1 base and J lost 0; bases outside the gene matches: 4. The CDR3 contains 16 residues. The CDR3 DNA is TGCGCCAGCAGCTTGCGCGCTAGCGGGGACCAAGAGACCCAGTACTTC. Its translation is CASSLRASGDQETQYF.

The rearrangement links TRBV18 to TRBJ2-3; D gene ambiguous. The V gene's germline CDR1 is KGHSH and CDR2 LQKENI. The length of the CDR3 is 13 residues. V shed 6 bases and J shed 6 bases, with 13 bases lying between them. CDR3 sequence: CASSLGRQDTQYF. CDR3 DNA: TGTGCCAGCTCCCTAGGACGGCAGGATACGCAGTATTTT.

The CDR3 sequence is CASSRDRGLGTEAFF. DNA for the CDR3: TGTGCCAGTAGTAGGGACAGGGGGCTTGGAACTGAAGCTTTCTTT. The genes are TRBV19 and TRBJ1-1; 12 nucleotides agree with TRBD1. V was pared by 4 bases and J by 5 bases, with 5 bases of the junction left unmatched. CDR1 is LNHDA, CDR2 SQIVND, per germline (reference sequence). CDR3 length equals 15 residues.

The chain joins TRBV14 to TRBJ2-7; D gene ambiguous. The V end lost 2 bases, the J end lost 5 bases, and 13 bases lay between the germline ends. This CDR3 has 14 residues. Germline CDR1 and CDR2: SGHDN and FVKESK. In DNA form, the CDR3 reads TGTGCCAGCAGCCAACTAGTCGCGGCGAACGAGCAGTACTTC. Translation: CASSQLVAANEQYF.

CDR3: CASTSGGSYTDTQYF. The DNA for the CDR3 is TGCGCCAGTACTAGCGGGGGATCATACACAGATACGCAGTATTTT. This chain joins TRBV5-1 and TRBJ2-3, with 11 positions matching TRBD2. The V segment lost 8 bases and the J segment 2 bases; nucleotides outside the gene matches: 7. The germline V gene encodes CDR1 SGHRS and CDR2 YFSETQ. The CDR3 runs 15 residues.

V usage is TRBV19 and J usage is TRBJ2-2; D not certain. The V end lost 7 bases, the J end lost 1 base, and 7 bases lay between the germline ends. CDR1 is LNHDA and CDR2 is SQIVND in the germline V gene (reference sequence). The CDR3 has 13 amino acids. The DNA for the CDR3 is TGTGCCAGTATATTTCAGAACACCGGGGAGCTGTTTTTT. It translates to CASIFQNTGELFF.

This chain uses TRBV9 with TRBJ2-3, with D perhaps TRBD2 (5 bases). The CDR3 sequence is 15 residues long. V shed 0 bases and J shed 2 bases, with 10 bases lying between them. Germline V CDR1 and CDR2: SGDLS, YYNGEE. The CDR3 loop is CASSVDPGVTDTQYF. DNA of the CDR3: TGTGCCAGCAGCGTAGACCCCGGGGTCACAGATACGCAGTATTTT.

This rearrangement joins TRBV28 to TRBJ1-4; unclear D gene. Trimming left V 5 bases short and J 7 bases short, with 17 bases between. Germline loops: CDR1 MDHEN, CDR2 SYDVKM. This CDR3 is built from 15 residues. For the CDR3, the DNA is TGTGCCAGCAGTCCTACGAACCCCGGCGGTGAAAAACTGTTTTTT. It encodes CASSPTNPGGEKLFF.

The genes are TRBV4-1 and TRBJ1-2; D call uncertain. Germline lookup yields CDR1 MGHRA and CDR2 YSYEKL. The V gene lost 0 bases and the J gene lost 4 bases, with 12 bases spanning the gap. CDR3 size: 15 residues. This CDR3 is CASSQDRQASYGYTF. The CDR3, as DNA: TGCGCCAGCAGCCAAGATCGCCAGGCCTCCTATGGCTACACCTTC.

This clone has more than one count but fewer than ten. The chain couples TRBV2 to TRBJ2-5; D is unresolved. The V and J ends lost 8 bases and 4 bases respectively, with 14 bases between them. The CDR3 is 13 amino acids. CDR1 is SNHLY and CDR2 is FYNNEI in the germline V gene. The CDR3 is CASHLGWVETQYF. The CDR3 coding sequence is TGTGCCAGCCACCTAGGGTGGGTAGAGACCCAGTACTTC.

V usage is TRBV4-1 and J usage is TRBJ2-7, with a tentative D call TRBD2 (7 bases). The V gene lost 4 bases and the J gene lost 3 bases, with 19 bases spanning the gap. This CDR3 has 16 residues. The germline gives CDR1 MGHRA, CDR2 YSYEKL. DNA of the CDR3: TGCGCCAGCAGCCCTATAAGGGGGAGGGCCATCTACGAGCAGTACTTC. It encodes CASSPIRGRAIYEQYF.

This clone showed up just once. The rearrangement uses TRBV6-1 and TRBJ1-2; no clear D gene. The germline gives CDR1 MNHNS, CDR2 SASEGT. The V end was cut by 3 bases, the J end by 7 bases, with 12 bases between. The CDR3 contains 13 residues. Written as DNA, the CDR3 is TGTGCCAGCAGTGATCTTGGGGTTCGTGGCTACACCTTC. It codes for CASSDLGVRGYTF.